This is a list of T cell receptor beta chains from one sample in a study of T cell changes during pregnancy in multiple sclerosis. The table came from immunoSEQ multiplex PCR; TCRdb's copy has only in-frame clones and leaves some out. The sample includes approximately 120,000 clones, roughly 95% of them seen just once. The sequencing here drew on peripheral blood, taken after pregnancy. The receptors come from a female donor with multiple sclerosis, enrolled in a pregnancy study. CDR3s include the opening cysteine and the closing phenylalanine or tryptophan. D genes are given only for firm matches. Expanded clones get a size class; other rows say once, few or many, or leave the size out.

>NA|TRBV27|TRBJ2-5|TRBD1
TGTGCCAGCAGTCCCGGACAGGGAAAGACCCAGTACTTC
CASSPGQGKTQYF
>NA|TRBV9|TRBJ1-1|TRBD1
TGTGCCAGCAGCGTATCCCCGGTGGGGACAGTTACTGAAGCTTTCTTT
CASSVSPVGTVTEAFF
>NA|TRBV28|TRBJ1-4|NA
TGTGCCAGCAGTCAAGGACTTAAACTGTTTTTT
CASSQGLKLFF
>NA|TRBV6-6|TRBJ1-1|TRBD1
TGTGCCAGCCAGCTCAGCAGGGGGTCTCGGGTCACTGAAGCTTTCTTT
CASQLSRGSRVTEAFF
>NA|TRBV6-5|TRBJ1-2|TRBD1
TGTGCCAGCAGTTACTCGAACAGGGGCAATGGCTACACCTTC
CASSYSNRGNGYTF
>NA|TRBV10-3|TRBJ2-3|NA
TGTGCCATCAGTGGGGGTAGAGGAGGGGAGGGCACAGATACGCAGTATTTT
CAISGGRGGEGTDTQYF
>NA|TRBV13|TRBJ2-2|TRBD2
TGTGCCAGCAGTCCGTGGGGGAGGGGTAACACCGGGGAGCTGTTTTTT
CASSPWGRGNTGELFF
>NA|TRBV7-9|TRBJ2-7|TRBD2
TGTGCCAGCAGCCCTTCAACTAGCGGTAGGGCCCGGAGCTCCTACGAGCAGTACTTC
CASSPSTSGRARSSYEQYF
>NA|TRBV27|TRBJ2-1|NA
TGTGCCAGCAAAGAGCGAGGGTCCTACAATGAGCAGTTCTTC
CASKERGSYNEQFF
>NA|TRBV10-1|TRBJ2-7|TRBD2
TGCGCCAGCAGTGAGTCTGCTAGCGGGGGCTACGAGCAGTACTTC
CASSESASGGYEQYF
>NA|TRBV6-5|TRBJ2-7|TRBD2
TGTGCCAGCAGTTACGGGGGGGACCCTATTTACGAGCAGTACTTC
CASSYGGDPIYEQYF
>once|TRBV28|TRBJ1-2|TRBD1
TGTGCCAGCAGTTTCTTCATCCGTCGTCGACAGGGGAGCTATGGCTACACCTTC
CASSFFIRRRQGSYGYTF
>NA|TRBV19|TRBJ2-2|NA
TGTGCCAGTAGTACCCACTCGGCGGGCGGGGAGCTGTTTTTT
CASSTHSAGGELFF
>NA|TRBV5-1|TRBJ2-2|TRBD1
TGCGCCAGCAGCCCGGGACAGGGGGCGAACACCGGGGAGCTGTTTTTT
CASSPGQGANTGELFF
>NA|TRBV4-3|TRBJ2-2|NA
TGCGCCAGCAGCCAAGATTTCGTAGCAGGGTTGACCACCGGGGAGCTGTTTTTT
CASSQDFVAGLTTGELFF
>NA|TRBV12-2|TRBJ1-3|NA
TGTGCAAGTCGCGGACAGACTTACTCTGGAAACACCATATATTTT
CASRGQTYSGNTIYF
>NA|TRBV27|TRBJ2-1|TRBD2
TGTGCCAGCAGGTCCCGGCCTACGGGGGGTTTCAATGAGCAGTTCTTC
CASRSRPTGGFNEQFF
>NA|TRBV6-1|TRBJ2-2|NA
TGTGCCAGCAGGGCAGGGCTCTCCGGGGAGCTGTTTTTT
CASRAGLSGELFF
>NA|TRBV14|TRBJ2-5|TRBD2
TGTGCCAGCAGCCCGATAGCGGGAGGGCCTTTAGAGACCCAGTACTTC
CASSPIAGGPLETQYF
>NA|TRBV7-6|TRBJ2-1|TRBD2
TGTGCCAGCAGCTCCCGACTAGCGGGAGGGCTCTACAATGAGCAGTTCTTC
CASSSRLAGGLYNEQFF
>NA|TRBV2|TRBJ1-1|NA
TGTGCCAGCAGTGTGCAGGGTTGGAACACTGAAGCTTTCTTT
CASSVQGWNTEAFF
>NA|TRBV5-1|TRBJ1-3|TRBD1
TGCGCCAGCAGCTTGCTTGGACAGGGGAAGGGAAACACCATATATTTT
CASSLLGQGKGNTIYF
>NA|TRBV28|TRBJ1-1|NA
TGTGCCAGCAGTTTTAGTTCCTGGCGGGAAGCTTTCTTT
CASSFSSWREAFF
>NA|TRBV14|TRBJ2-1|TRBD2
TGTGCCAGCAGCCACTGGACTAGCACGGTTTATGAGCAGTTCTTC
CASSHWTSTVYEQFF
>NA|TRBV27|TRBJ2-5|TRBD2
TGTGCCAGCAGTTTGGGAGGGGACCTATCCGGATTGGGGACCCAGTACTTC
CASSLGGDLSGLGTQYF
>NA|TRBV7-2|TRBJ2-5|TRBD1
TGTGCCAGCAGTTCCTGGGACAGCCCGCAAGAGACCCAGTACTTC
CASSSWDSPQETQYF
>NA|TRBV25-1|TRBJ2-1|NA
TGTGCCAGCAGTGAAGGCGGGGGCCTCGTTTACAATGAGCAGTTCTTC
CASSEGGGLVYNEQFF
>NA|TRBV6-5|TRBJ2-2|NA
TGTGCCAGCAGTCCGCGGACCGGGGAGCTGTTTTTT
CASSPRTGELFF
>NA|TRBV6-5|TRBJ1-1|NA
TGTGCCAGCAGTTACCAGACAGTGAACACTGAAGCTTTCTTT
CASSYQTVNTEAFF
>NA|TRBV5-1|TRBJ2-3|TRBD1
TGCGCCAGCAGCTTACAGGGGGCGCGGACAGATACGCAGTATTTT
CASSLQGARTDTQYF
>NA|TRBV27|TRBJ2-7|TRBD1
TGTGCCAGCACCTTGACAGGGGGCGCCCACGAGCAGTACTTC
CASTLTGGAHEQYF
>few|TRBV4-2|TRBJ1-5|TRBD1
TGTGCCAGCAGCCACGGCAGGGGGGTCGGCAATCAGCCCCAGCATTTT
CASSHGRGVGNQPQHF
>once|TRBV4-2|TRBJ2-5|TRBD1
TGTGCCAGCAGCCAACCCGCGACAGGGGAAGAGACCCAGTACTTC
CASSQPATGEETQYF
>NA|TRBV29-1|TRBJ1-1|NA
TGCAGCGCCCTTCCGGAAGCTTTCTTT
CSALPEAFF
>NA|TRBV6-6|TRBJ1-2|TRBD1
TGTGCCAGCAGTAGACAGGGGACTCCCTATGGCTACACCTTC
CASSRQGTPYGYTF
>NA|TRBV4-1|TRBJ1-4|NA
TGCGCCAGCAGCCAAGATACGAGTTGGACTAATGAAAAACTGTTTTTT
CASSQDTSWTNEKLFF
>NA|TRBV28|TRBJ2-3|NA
TGTGCCAGCAGGAATATGGAGGGACCCCTTACAGATACGCAGTATTTT
CASRNMEGPLTDTQYF
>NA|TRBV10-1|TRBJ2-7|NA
TGCGCCAGCATCCCGAGAACGCTTGGTGTCTACGAGCAGTACTTC
CASIPRTLGVYEQYF
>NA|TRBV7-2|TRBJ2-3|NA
TGTGCCAGCAGCCCAGTTTTCCGATCGGGGGGCGTCACAGATACGCAGTATTTT
CASSPVFRSGGVTDTQYF
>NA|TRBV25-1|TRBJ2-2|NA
TGTGCCAGCACCCTAAGTCGGGACGGGGAGCTGTTTTTT
CASTLSRDGELFF
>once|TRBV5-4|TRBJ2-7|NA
TGTGCCTTTCACAAGGACAGCCTAACTTCCTACGAGCAGTACTTC
CAFHKDSLTSYEQYF
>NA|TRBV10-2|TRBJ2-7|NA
TGCGCCAGCAGTGAGTCACCCCTGACAGGCCTGAGCTCCTACGAGCAGTACTTC
CASSESPLTGLSSYEQYF
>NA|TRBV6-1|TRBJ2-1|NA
TGTGCCAGCAGTGAAGCCTCAGCGGAGGCCTACAATGAGCAGTTCTTC
CASSEASAEAYNEQFF